Listed below are T cell receptor beta chains from one sample, sequenced in a study of cytomegalovirus exposure and HLA in healthy donors. Assay used: immunoSEQ multiplex PCR; TCRdb lists only in-frame clones, some missing. The sample spans roughly 110,000 clones; the ten largest clones claim more than 3%. Sequences were obtained from PBMCs. All receptors derive from a man aged 30 to 45 in good health and CMV-seronegative. The CDR3 runs from the conserved cysteine through the conserved F or W. D genes are given only for firm matches.

V: TRBV9
D: .
J: TRBJ1-3
CDR3: CASSPGGGSGNTIYF
DNA: TGTGCCAGCAGCCCCGGGGGAGGCTCTGGAAACACCATATATTTT

V: TRBV6-1
D: TRBD1
J: TRBJ2-3
CDR3: CASSEQGATDTQYF
DNA: TGTGCCAGCAGTGAACAGGGGGCAACAGATACGCAGTATTTT

V: TRBV5-4
D: TRBD1
J: TRBJ2-3
CDR3: CASSLGTGGSDTQYF
DNA: TGTGCCAGCAGCTTGGGGACAGGGGGCTCAGATACGCAGTATTTT

V: TRBV18
D: .
J: TRBJ2-3
CDR3: CASSPLSGILVDTQYF
DNA: TGTGCCAGCTCACCCCTATCAGGGATCTTAGTGGATACGCAGTATTTT

V: TRBV5-4
D: .
J: TRBJ1-3
CDR3: CASSPPPGNTIYF
DNA: TGTGCCAGCAGCCCCCCCCCGGGAAACACCATATATTTT

V: TRBV6-1
D: TRBD1
J: TRBJ2-3
CDR3: CASSEGQGAARGTQYF
DNA: TGTGCCAGCAGTGAGGGACAGGGGGCAGCGCGGGGTACGCAGTATTTT

V: TRBV5-1
D: .
J: TRBJ2-2
CDR3: CASSLGGTLNTGELFF
DNA: TGCGCCAGCAGCTTGGGGGGGACACTGAACACCGGGGAGCTGTTTTTT

V: TRBV5-1
D: .
J: TRBJ1-1
CDR3: CASSLEHLEGTEAFF
DNA: TGCGCCAGCAGCTTGGAACATTTAGAGGGCACTGAAGCTTTCTTT

V: TRBV6-5
D: TRBD1
J: TRBJ1-2
CDR3: CASSYQDRSDGYTF
DNA: TGTGCCAGCAGTTACCAGGACAGGTCGGACGGCTACACCTTC

V: TRBV7-9
D: TRBD1
J: TRBJ2-5
CDR3: CASSLTGGAGETQYF
DNA: TGTGCCAGCAGCCTCACAGGGGGCGCAGGGGAGACCCAGTACTTC

V: TRBV29-1
D: TRBD2
J: TRBJ2-3
CDR3: CSVGSPSGGVDTQYF
DNA: TGCAGCGTTGGATCGCCTAGCGGGGGGGTAGATACGCAGTATTTT

V: TRBV19
D: .
J: TRBJ1-2
CDR3: CASSPRNYGYTF
DNA: TGTGCCAGTAGCCCGCGAAACTATGGCTACACCTTC

V: TRBV2
D: .
J: TRBJ1-3
CDR3: CASSVSGSGGAGNTIYF
DNA: TGTGCCAGCAGTGTTTCCGGGTCGGGGGGTGCTGGAAACACCATATATTTT

V: TRBV9
D: .
J: TRBJ1-1
CDR3: CASSATGRNTEAFF
DNA: TGTGCCAGCAGCGCAACAGGGAGGAACACTGAAGCTTTCTTT

V: TRBV7-9
D: .
J: TRBJ1-5
CDR3: CASSFFGTDNQPQHF
DNA: TGTGCCAGCAGCTTTTTTGGAACAGACAATCAGCCCCAGCATTTT

V: TRBV7-2
D: .
J: TRBJ1-2
CDR3: CASSAKAGSAGYTF
DNA: TGTGCCAGCAGCGCCAAAGCGGGGTCGGCGGGCTACACCTTC

V: TRBV18
D: TRBD2
J: TRBJ2-3
CDR3: CASSPRTSGGSTDTQYF
DNA: TGTGCCAGCTCACCAAGGACTAGCGGGGGTAGTACAGATACGCAGTATTTT

V: TRBV6-5
D: TRBD1
J: TRBJ1-2
CDR3: CASSRQGDGYTF
DNA: TGTGCCAGCAGTAGACAGGGGGATGGCTACACCTTC